A selection of T cell receptor beta chains follows, all from one sample in a study of cytomegalovirus exposure and HLA in healthy donors. Profiled with immunoSEQ multiplex PCR; TCRdb holds only in-frame clones, not every one. The repertoire holds some 100,000 clones, 60% to 85% seen once, with more than 9% in the top ten. Sequenced material: PBMCs. The receptors stem from a man aged 50-59 years in good health and CMV-seronegative. CDR3s include the opening cysteine and the closing phenylalanine or tryptophan. The D gene is left open where the match is weak. Clone size is shown for a subset of rows, as once, few, many or a class of expanded clone.

abundance: .; j_gene: TRBJ2-7; d_gene: .; v_gene: TRBV29-1; CDR3nt: TGCAGCGTTCTAGGCGGGAACTCCTACGAGCAGTACTTC; CDR3aa: CSVLGGNSYEQYF
abundance: .; j_gene: TRBJ1-1; d_gene: TRBD1; v_gene: TRBV6-5; CDR3nt: TGTGCCAGCGAGGACAGGCGGCGGATTTTCTTT; CDR3aa: CASEDRRRIFF
abundance: .; j_gene: TRBJ2-7; d_gene: TRBD2; v_gene: TRBV6-4; CDR3nt: TGTGCCAGCAGTGACCTAGCGGGGGGGCGGTACGAGCAGTACTTC; CDR3aa: CASSDLAGGRYEQYF
abundance: once; j_gene: TRBJ2-7; d_gene: .; v_gene: TRBV28; CDR3nt: TGTGCCAGCATTCGTTCGGGACAAAGCTCCTACGAGCAGTACTTC; CDR3aa: CASIRSGQSSYEQYF
abundance: .; j_gene: TRBJ2-2; d_gene: TRBD1; v_gene: TRBV28; CDR3nt: TGTGCCAGCAGGACGGACAGGGTGAACACCGGGGAGCTGTTTTTT; CDR3aa: CASRTDRVNTGELFF
abundance: .; j_gene: TRBJ2-1; d_gene: .; v_gene: TRBV18; CDR3nt: TGTGCCAGCTCACAGAGGATTAGCGAAGGCAGCTCCTACAATGAGCAGTTCTTC; CDR3aa: CASSQRISEGSSYNEQFF
abundance: .; j_gene: TRBJ1-6; d_gene: TRBD1; v_gene: TRBV30; CDR3nt: TGTGCCTGGAGTAGGGGACAGGGGCGCTCACCCCTCCACTTT; CDR3aa: CAWSRGQGRSPLHF
abundance: once; j_gene: TRBJ1-1; d_gene: TRBD1; v_gene: TRBV5-1; CDR3nt: TGCGCCAGCACCATGGACAGGGACACTGAAGCTTTCTTT; CDR3aa: CASTMDRDTEAFF
abundance: few; j_gene: TRBJ1-6; d_gene: .; v_gene: TRBV6-5; CDR3nt: TGTGCCAGCAGTTCGGGCAGGGTACAGTCACCCCTCCACTTT; CDR3aa: CASSSGRVQSPLHF
abundance: .; j_gene: TRBJ2-3; d_gene: TRBD2; v_gene: TRBV15; CDR3nt: TGTGCCACCAGAGGGGGAAGACTAGCGGAAAGCACAGATACGCAGTATTTT; CDR3aa: CATRGGRLAESTDTQYF
abundance: .; j_gene: TRBJ2-7; d_gene: TRBD2; v_gene: TRBV4-3; CDR3nt: TGCGCCAGCAGCCAAGGGATTTTGTGGCGGGAGGACCCGGTCTACGAGCAGTACTTC; CDR3aa: CASSQGILWREDPVYEQYF
abundance: once; j_gene: TRBJ2-7; d_gene: TRBD2; v_gene: TRBV6-1; CDR3nt: TGTGCCAGCAGTGGGCGGGGGAGGTCCTACGAGCAGTACTTC; CDR3aa: CASSGRGRSYEQYF
abundance: .; j_gene: TRBJ1-5; d_gene: .; v_gene: TRBV7-9; CDR3nt: TGTGCCAGCAGCGCACAGGGAGATCAGCCCCAGCATTTT; CDR3aa: CASSAQGDQPQHF
abundance: .; j_gene: TRBJ1-5; d_gene: TRBD1; v_gene: TRBV7-2; CDR3nt: TGTGCCAGCAGCCCATCGACAGGGACTGAGCAGCCCCAGCATTTT; CDR3aa: CASSPSTGTEQPQHF
abundance: .; j_gene: TRBJ2-7; d_gene: .; v_gene: TRBV11-2; CDR3nt: TGTGCCAGCAGCTTACGCCCCCCGGGCGAGCAGTACTTC; CDR3aa: CASSLRPPGEQYF
abundance: .; j_gene: TRBJ2-3; d_gene: .; v_gene: TRBV5-8; CDR3nt: TGTGCCAGCCAAAACCCTATGACAGATACGCAGTATTTT; CDR3aa: CASQNPMTDTQYF
abundance: .; j_gene: TRBJ2-1; d_gene: .; v_gene: TRBV29-1; CDR3nt: TGCAGCGTCGAACCACAATTCTTC; CDR3aa: CSVEPQFF
abundance: .; j_gene: TRBJ1-1; d_gene: .; v_gene: TRBV7-2; CDR3nt: TGTGCCAGCAGCTTAACCAGGGGTTACACTGAAGCTTTCTTT; CDR3aa: CASSLTRGYTEAFF
abundance: .; j_gene: TRBJ1-3; d_gene: .; v_gene: TRBV6-5; CDR3nt: TGTGCCAGCAGTTATAGACAGGAAGGAAACACCATATATTTT; CDR3aa: CASSYRQEGNTIYF
abundance: few; j_gene: TRBJ2-4; d_gene: TRBD1; v_gene: TRBV28; CDR3nt: TGTGCCAGCAGCAGAACAGGGGGGCAAAACATTCAGTACTTC; CDR3aa: CASSRTGGQNIQYF
abundance: .; j_gene: TRBJ2-5; d_gene: TRBD1; v_gene: TRBV15; CDR3nt: TGTGCCACCAGCAGACGACAGGGAAGGGCTCAAGAGACCCAGTACTTC; CDR3aa: CATSRRQGRAQETQYF
abundance: .; j_gene: TRBJ1-1; d_gene: .; v_gene: TRBV4-1; CDR3nt: TGCGCCAGCAGCCAAGGTTCCCCAGACACTGAAGCTTTCTTT; CDR3aa: CASSQGSPDTEAFF
abundance: few; j_gene: TRBJ1-5; d_gene: .; v_gene: TRBV5-1; CDR3nt: TGCGCCAGCAGCCCGGGGGGAAGCAATCAGCCCCAGCATTTT; CDR3aa: CASSPGGSNQPQHF
abundance: .; j_gene: TRBJ1-1; d_gene: .; v_gene: TRBV6-1; CDR3nt: TGTGCCAGCGGCCGAAGCACTGAAGCTTTCTTT; CDR3aa: CASGRSTEAFF
abundance: .; j_gene: TRBJ1-1; d_gene: TRBD1; v_gene: TRBV7-9; CDR3nt: TGTGCCAGCAGCACTCCAGGGGGCGCGACTGAAGCTTTCTTT; CDR3aa: CASSTPGGATEAFF
abundance: .; j_gene: TRBJ1-5; d_gene: .; v_gene: TRBV28; CDR3nt: TGTGCCAGCAATAGGGGGGGCCGGGGGGATCAGCCCCAGCATTTT; CDR3aa: CASNRGGRGDQPQHF
abundance: .; j_gene: TRBJ2-5; d_gene: TRBD1; v_gene: TRBV5-1; CDR3nt: TGCGCCAGCAGCTCTACCGGGACAGGCCGGACGGAGACCCAGTACTTC; CDR3aa: CASSSTGTGRTETQYF
abundance: .; j_gene: TRBJ2-7; d_gene: .; v_gene: TRBV30; CDR3nt: TGTGCCTGGAGTACCGGGAATGGTTACGAGCAGTACTTC; CDR3aa: CAWSTGNGYEQYF